This TCR beta chain was captured by sequencing in a study of cytomegalovirus exposure and HLA in healthy donors. Looking at the study overall: A prior analysis found more than 90 million unique TCR beta sequences from around 200 million T cells.

Trimming removed 1 base from V and 8 bases from J; junction bases left unmatched: 8. The CDR3 length is 15 residues. Germline V gene data show CDR1 as LGHNA and CDR2 as YNFKEQ. A multiplex PCR was run with 60 Vbeta primers and 13 Jbeta primers. Produced via immunoSEQ multiplex PCR; TCRdb's table is partial and in-frame only. The data hold about 170,000 clones, with 70% to 90% observed a single time. This clone appeared once. What it binds is unknown. The study's findings and limits: TRBV6-2, TRBV6-3 and other indistinguishable V segments were excluded. For most TCR beta V segments, an earlier analysis put the productive rate at about 90% or about 30% of the time. No immune exposure information besides CMV serostatus was available.

This sequence joins TRBV4-2 and TRBJ2-4; 7 nucleotides agree with TRBD2. The sequenced sample was PBMCs. The receptor comes from a man between 25 and 39 years old in good health and CMV-seropositive. The CDR3 sequence: CASSQVLATGDIQYF. CDR3 in DNA: TGTGCCAGCAGCCAAGTACTAGCGACGGGGGACATTCAGTACTTC.